A single TCR beta chain is shown here with its context. Its antigen is currently unknown. This entry comes from a study of CD8 T cells in Susac syndrome. Findings and caveats of the study: The CD4+ T cell repertoires in Susac syndrome did not show any clonal expansion.

Bulk CD8+ and CD4+ cells came from magnetic negative isolation; CD8+ TEMRA by FACS. This CDR3 is 13 amino acids long. The germline CDR1 and CDR2 sequences are SQVTM and ANQGSEA. After removal of 5 bases from V and 5 bases from J, the junction contained 7 bases not matched to a gene. A quantity of about 0.5 to 1 ug RNA underwent reverse transcription using random hexamers. TCRdb ran MiXCR on the immunoSEQ multiplex PCR reads and lists one entry per CDR3 protein. The repertoire has under 200,000 distinct CDR3 sequences, 90% to 95% of them found once; the top ten carry 0.085% to 0.1%. This sequence originates from a human donor with Susac syndrome. The sequenced material came from CD4+ T cells from PBMCs. The chain employs TRBV29-1 and TRBJ2-5; 8 bases are a match to TRBD2. The CDR3 protein is CSVSGLVEETQYF. The CDR3 DNA reads TGCAGCGTTTCGGGACTAGTCGAGGAGACCCAGTACTTC.